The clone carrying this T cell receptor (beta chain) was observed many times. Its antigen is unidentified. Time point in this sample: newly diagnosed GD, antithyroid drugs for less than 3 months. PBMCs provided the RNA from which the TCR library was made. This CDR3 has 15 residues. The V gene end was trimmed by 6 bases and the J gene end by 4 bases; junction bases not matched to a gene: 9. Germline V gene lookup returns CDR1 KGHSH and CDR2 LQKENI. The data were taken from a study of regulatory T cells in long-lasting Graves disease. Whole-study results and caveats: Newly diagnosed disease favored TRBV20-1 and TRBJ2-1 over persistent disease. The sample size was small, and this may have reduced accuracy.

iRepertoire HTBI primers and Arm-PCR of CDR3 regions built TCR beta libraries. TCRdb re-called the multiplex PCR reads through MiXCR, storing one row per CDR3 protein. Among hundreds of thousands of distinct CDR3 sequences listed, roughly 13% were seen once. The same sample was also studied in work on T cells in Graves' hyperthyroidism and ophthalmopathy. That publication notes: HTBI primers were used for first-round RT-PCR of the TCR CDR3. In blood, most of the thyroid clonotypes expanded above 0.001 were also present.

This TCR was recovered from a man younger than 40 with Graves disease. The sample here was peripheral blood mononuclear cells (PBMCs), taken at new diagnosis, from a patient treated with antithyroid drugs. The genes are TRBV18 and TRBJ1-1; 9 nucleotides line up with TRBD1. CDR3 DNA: TGTGCCAGCTCCCCCCAGGCGGGACAGGGCACTGAAGCTTTCTTT. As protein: CASSPQAGQGTEAFF.